The clone carrying this TCR beta chain appeared a few times. This record belongs to a study of cytomegalovirus exposure and HLA in healthy donors. This CDR3 comprises 17 residues. Germline CDR1 MGHRA, CDR2 YSYEKL. V lost 4 bases and J lost 3; bases outside the gene matches: 10. The PCR used 60 Vbeta and 13 Jbeta primers. Profiled with immunoSEQ multiplex PCR; TCRdb holds only in-frame clones, not every one. The sample includes 130,000 or so clones, over 75% of them seen just once. This chain links TRBV4-1 with TRBJ1-1, with 11 bases fitting TRBD1. Sample: PBMCs. The clonotype was recovered from a man aged 25 to 40 in good health and CMV-seronegative. The CDR3 nucleotides read TGCGCCAGCAGCCCCCCGGGACAGGGGGTCGGGGACACTGAAGCTTTCTTT. Translation gives CASSPPGQGVGDTEAFF.